This TCR beta chain was observed in a study of shared clonotypes between healthy human individuals. V was cut by 4 bases and J by 6 bases, with 7 bases left in between. CDR1 is SGDLS, CDR2 YYNGEE, per germline. This CDR3 is 12 amino acids long. The protocol was immunoSEQ multiplex PCR, while the TCRdb copy is restricted to in-frame clones and leaves out a portion. The data hold about 590,000 clones, with around 95% observed a single time. Study-wide results and caveats: Memory subsets generally showed lower estimated richness than naive subsets.

This clone was observed once. What it binds is not known. Terminally differentiated effector memory CD45RA+ cells were excluded by CCR7 positive selection of CD45RO-negative cells. Sequencing was performed on naive CD8+ T cells sorted from blood. This TCR was recovered from a woman under 40 in good health. This rearrangement joins TRBV9 to TRBJ2-2; D remains ambiguous. The CDR3 here is CASSLSAGELFF. DNA for the CDR3: TGTGCCAGCAGCCTGTCTGCCGGGGAGCTGTTTTTT.